These T cell receptor beta chains were read from a single sample in a study of T cells in localized non-small cell lung cancer. Sequencing was performed with immunoSEQ multiplex PCR; in TCRdb, only in-frame clones are kept and a portion is missing. The table lists fewer than 7,500 clones, approximately 43% of them singletons. The sequenced sample was lymph node tissue, obtained before any cancer treatment. The receptor set was obtained from a man aged 40-75 years with stage I lung adenocarcinoma. CDR3s include the opening cysteine and the closing phenylalanine or tryptophan. Fields, in order: clone size, V gene, D gene, J gene, CDR3 protein. A D gene is named only where the DNA matches it firmly. Not every row has a clone size; where given, it reads once, few, many or a size class.

abundance: few
v_gene: TRBV11-3
d_gene: NA
j_gene: TRBJ1-6
CDR3aa: CASSMTTGLNSPLHF

abundance: NA
v_gene: TRBV6-7
d_gene: NA
j_gene: TRBJ1-2
CDR3aa: CASSLGVYGYTF

abundance: few
v_gene: TRBV6-8
d_gene: NA
j_gene: TRBJ1-2
CDR3aa: CASSRAGNYGYTF

abundance: NA
v_gene: TRBV28
d_gene: NA
j_gene: TRBJ2-4
CDR3aa: CASSLVTWGAAKNIQYF

abundance: once
v_gene: TRBV15
d_gene: NA
j_gene: TRBJ1-2
CDR3aa: CATSRDKEREGGYTF

abundance: NA
v_gene: TRBV9
d_gene: TRBD2
j_gene: TRBJ2-6
CDR3aa: CASSPVETSGVSGANVLTF

abundance: few
v_gene: TRBV11-3
d_gene: NA
j_gene: TRBJ2-1
CDR3aa: CASRSLPPPGAPFRNEQFF

abundance: once
v_gene: TRBV15
d_gene: NA
j_gene: TRBJ2-1
CDR3aa: CATSRTFPGTSSPYNEQFF

abundance: few
v_gene: TRBV6-8
d_gene: NA
j_gene: TRBJ2-5
CDR3aa: CASSWTWETQYF

abundance: NA
v_gene: TRBV6-8
d_gene: NA
j_gene: TRBJ1-4
CDR3aa: CASSPDRGRGKLFF

abundance: NA
v_gene: TRBV19
d_gene: NA
j_gene: TRBJ1-1
CDR3aa: CASSIYPRVGTEAFF

abundance: few
v_gene: TRBV5-1
d_gene: TRBD1
j_gene: TRBJ2-1
CDR3aa: CASSLGFGTGEDEQFF